The source of this T cell receptor (beta chain) is a study of cytomegalovirus exposure and HLA in healthy donors. The germline V gene has CDR1 SQVTM and CDR2 ANQGSEA. V was trimmed by 5 bases and J by 8 bases, leaving 24 bases between them. The CDR3 length is 16 residues. The PCR ran on 60 Vbeta and 13 Jbeta primers. Sequencing used immunoSEQ multiplex PCR; TCRdb keeps in-frame clones, though not all of them. Found here are 110,000 to 150,000 clones, more than 8% of them singletons; the top ten hold 1.8%. Study-wide results and limits: The authors enumerated around 150 TCR beta chains as linked to cytomegalovirus. Earlier analysis found most TCR beta V segments productive about 87% or about 30% of the time. A later analysis reportedly found fewer N-insertions in an Asian-associated ancestry cluster than the roughly 670-donor mean.

A remark on this clone: Its cognate antigen is unknown.

This rearrangement joins TRBV29-1 to TRBJ2-2; D possibly corresponds to TRBD2 (5 bases). This sequence was found in a man aged 50 or older in good health and CMV-seronegative. The sample consisted of PBMCs. The CDR3 sequence is CSVYTRDTTWRGELFF. CDR3 bases: TGCAGCGTTTATACTCGGGATACAACATGGCGGGGGGAGCTGTTTTTT.